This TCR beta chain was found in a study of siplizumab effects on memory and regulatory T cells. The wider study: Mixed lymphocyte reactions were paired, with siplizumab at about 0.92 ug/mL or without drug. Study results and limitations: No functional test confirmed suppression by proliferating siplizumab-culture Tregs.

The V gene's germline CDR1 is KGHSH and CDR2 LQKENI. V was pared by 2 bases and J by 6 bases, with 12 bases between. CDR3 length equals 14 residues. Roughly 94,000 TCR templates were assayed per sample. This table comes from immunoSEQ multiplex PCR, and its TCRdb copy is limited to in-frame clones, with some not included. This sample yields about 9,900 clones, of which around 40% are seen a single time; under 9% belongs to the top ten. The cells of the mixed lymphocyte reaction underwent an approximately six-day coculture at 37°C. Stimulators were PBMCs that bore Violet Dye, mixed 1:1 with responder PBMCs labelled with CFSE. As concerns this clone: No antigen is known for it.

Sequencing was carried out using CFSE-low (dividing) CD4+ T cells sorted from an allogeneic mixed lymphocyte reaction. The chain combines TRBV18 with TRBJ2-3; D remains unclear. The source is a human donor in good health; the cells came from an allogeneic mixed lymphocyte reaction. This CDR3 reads CASSPSSAPDTQYF. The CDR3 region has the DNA TGTGCCAGCTCACCATCTTCAGCGCCCGATACGCAGTATTTT.